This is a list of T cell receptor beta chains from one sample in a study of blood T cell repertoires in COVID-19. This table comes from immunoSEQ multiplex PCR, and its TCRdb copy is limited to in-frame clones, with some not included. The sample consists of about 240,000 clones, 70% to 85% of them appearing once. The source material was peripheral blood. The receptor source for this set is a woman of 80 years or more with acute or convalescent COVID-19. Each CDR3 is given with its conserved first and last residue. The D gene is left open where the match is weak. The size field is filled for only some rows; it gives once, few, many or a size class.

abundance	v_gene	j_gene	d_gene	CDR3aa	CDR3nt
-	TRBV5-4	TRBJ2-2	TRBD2	CASSPGTSGSGELFF	TGTGCCAGCAGCCCCGGGACTAGCGGGTCCGGGGAGCTGTTTTTT
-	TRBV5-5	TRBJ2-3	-	CASSPSSDTQYF	TGTGCCAGCAGCCCCTCCTCAGATACGCAGTATTTT
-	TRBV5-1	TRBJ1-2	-	CASSLGQEGTYGYTF	TGCGCCAGCAGCTTGGGCCAGGAGGGGACTTATGGCTACACCTTC
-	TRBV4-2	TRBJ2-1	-	CASSLAGNEQFF	TGTGCCAGCAGCCTTGCGGGTAATGAGCAGTTCTTC
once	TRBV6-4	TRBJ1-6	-	CASSALTDSPLHF	TGTGCCAGCAGTGCCCTCACAGACTCACCCCTCCACTTT
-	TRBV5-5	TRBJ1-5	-	CASSSTGSNQPQHF	TGTGCCAGCAGCTCCACGGGAAGCAATCAGCCCCAGCATTTT
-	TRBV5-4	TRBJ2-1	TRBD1	CASSPLDRGLSYNEQFF	TGTGCCAGCAGCCCTTTAGACAGGGGGCTTTCCTACAATGAGCAGTTCTTC
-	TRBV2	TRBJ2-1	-	CASRPTGGGGNEQFF	TGTGCCAGCAGACCAACAGGGGGAGGGGGCAATGAGCAGTTCTTC
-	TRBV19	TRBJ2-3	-	CASSIRGGLWTDTQYF	TGTGCCAGTAGTATCCGCGGCGGGCTGTGGACAGATACGCAGTATTTT
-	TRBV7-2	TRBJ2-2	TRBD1	CASSLGTGVTGELFF	TGTGCCAGCAGCTTAGGGACAGGGGTGACCGGGGAGCTGTTTTTT
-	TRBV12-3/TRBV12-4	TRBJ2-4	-	CASSLRLSAIQYF	TGTGCCAGCAGTTTGCGACTGTCGGCCATTCAGTACTTC
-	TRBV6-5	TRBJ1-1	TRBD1	CASSYAEQGVGAFF	TGTGCCAGCAGTTACGCCGAACAGGGGGTTGGGGCTTTCTTT
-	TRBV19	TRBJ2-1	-	CASSTRWRGPNEQFF	TGTGCCAGTAGTACTCGGTGGAGGGGGCCCAATGAGCAGTTCTTC
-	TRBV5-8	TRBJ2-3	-	CASSRAYTQYF	TGTGCCAGCAGCCGAGCGTATACGCAGTATTTT
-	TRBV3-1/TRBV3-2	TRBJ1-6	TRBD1	CASSWGTGDNSPLHF	TGTGCCAGCAGCTGGGGGACAGGCGATAATTCACCCCTCCACTTT
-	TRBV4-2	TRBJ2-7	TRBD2	CASSPGRVPYEQYF	TGTGCCAGCAGCCCAGGGAGGGTCCCCTACGAGCAGTACTTC
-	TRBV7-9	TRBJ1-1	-	CASSLTFGGSLNTEAFF	TGTGCCAGCAGCTTAACTTTCGGCGGCAGCCTAAACACTGAAGCTTTCTTT
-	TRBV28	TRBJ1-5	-	CASRGPNQPQHF	TGTGCCAGCCGGGGTCCAAATCAGCCCCAGCATTTT
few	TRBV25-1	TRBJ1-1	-	CASSEWAGAGTEAFF	TGTGCCAGCAGTGAATGGGCAGGGGCGGGCACTGAAGCTTTCTTT
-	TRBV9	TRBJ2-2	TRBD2	CASSVGLAGGTGELFF	TGTGCCAGCAGCGTAGGTCTAGCGGGGGGTACCGGGGAGCTGTTTTTT
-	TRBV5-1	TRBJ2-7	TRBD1	CASSLAGTGIQYEQYF	TGCGCCAGCAGCTTGGCTGGGACAGGGATTCAGTACGAGCAGTACTTC
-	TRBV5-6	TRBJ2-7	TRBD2	CASSLAGLADFYEQYF	TGTGCCAGCAGCTTGGCCGGACTAGCGGACTTCTACGAGCAGTACTTC
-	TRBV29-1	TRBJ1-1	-	CSVQEGNTEAFF	TGCAGCGTTCAGGAGGGGAACACTGAAGCTTTCTTT
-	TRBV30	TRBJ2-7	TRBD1	CAWSLGQSTYEQYF	TGTGCCTGGTCGCTGGGACAGTCGACCTACGAGCAGTACTTC
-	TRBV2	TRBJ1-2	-	CASSPFGSYGYTF	TGTGCCAGCAGTCCCTTCGGGAGCTATGGCTACACCTTC
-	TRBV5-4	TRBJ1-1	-	CASSLQGFGTEAFF	TGTGCCAGCAGTTTGCAGGGTTTTGGCACTGAAGCTTTCTTT
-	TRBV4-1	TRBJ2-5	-	CASSQDGISGTQYF	TGCGCCAGCAGCCAAGATGGTATTTCAGGGACCCAGTACTTC
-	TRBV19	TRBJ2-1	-	CASRAARSYNEQFF	TGTGCCAGTAGGGCCGCCCGCTCCTACAATGAGCAGTTCTTC
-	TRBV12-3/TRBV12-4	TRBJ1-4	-	CASSGLDGKLFF	TGTGCCAGCAGTGGCCTAGATGGAAAACTGTTTTTT
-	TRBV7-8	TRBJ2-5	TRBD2	CASRRTTSGGAQTQYF	TGTGCCAGCAGACGCACAACTAGCGGGGGGGCCCAGACCCAGTACTTC
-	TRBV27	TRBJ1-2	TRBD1	CASRGQLDGYTF	TGTGCCAGCAGGGGACAGTTGGATGGCTACACCTTC
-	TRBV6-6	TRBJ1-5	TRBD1	CASSYRTGGDQPQHF	TGTGCCAGCAGTTATAGGACAGGGGGCGATCAGCCCCAGCATTTT
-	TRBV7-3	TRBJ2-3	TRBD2	CASSRTSGSTDTQYF	TGTGCCAGCAGCCGGACTAGCGGGAGCACAGATACGCAGTATTTT
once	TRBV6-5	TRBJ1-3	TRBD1	CASNPRQGGNTIYF	TGTGCCAGCAATCCGAGACAGGGGGGAAACACCATATATTTT
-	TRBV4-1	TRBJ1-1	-	CASSQVGGQGYTEAFF	TGCGCCAGCAGCCAAGTGGGGGGGCAGGGATACACTGAAGCTTTCTTT
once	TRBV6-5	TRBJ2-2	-	CASSFANTGELFF	TGTGCCAGCAGCTTCGCGAACACCGGGGAGCTGTTTTTT
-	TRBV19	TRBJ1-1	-	CASSPQGGVGTEAFF	TGTGCCAGTAGTCCTCAAGGAGGGGTCGGCACTGAAGCTTTCTTT
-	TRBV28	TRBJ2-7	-	CASVDRMSSYEQYF	TGTGCCAGCGTCGACAGGATGAGCTCCTACGAGCAGTACTTC
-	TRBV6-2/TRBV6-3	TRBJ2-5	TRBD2	CASSTRLAGGLTQETQYF	TGTGCCAGCAGTACCAGACTAGCGGGGGGGCTTACTCAAGAGACCCAGTACTTC
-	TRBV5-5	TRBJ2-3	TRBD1	CASSLGPGGKAQYF	TGTGCCAGCAGCTTGGGGCCAGGGGGAAAGGCGCAGTATTTT
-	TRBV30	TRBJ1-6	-	CAWSVGQINSPLHF	TGTGCCTGGAGTGTCGGACAGATTAATTCACCCCTCCACTTT
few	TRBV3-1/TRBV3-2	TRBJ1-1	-	CASSHGRGEAFF	TGTGCCAGCAGCCACGGACGGGGTGAAGCTTTCTTT
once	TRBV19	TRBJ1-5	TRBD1	CASSTLWTGNQPQHF	TGTGCCAGTAGTACCCTCTGGACAGGGAATCAGCCCCAGCATTTT
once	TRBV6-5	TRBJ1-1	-	CASIPPGGVEAFF	TGTGCCAGCATTCCACCGGGGGGCGTGGAAGCTTTCTTT
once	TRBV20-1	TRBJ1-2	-	CSASPGNYGYTF	TGCAGTGCTAGTCCCGGTAACTATGGCTACACCTTC
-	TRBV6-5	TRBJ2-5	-	CASSYSRSQETQYF	TGTGCCAGCAGTTACTCTCGCAGCCAAGAGACCCAGTACTTC
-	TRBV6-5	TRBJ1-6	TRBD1	CASSPPGQGNSPLHF	TGTGCCAGCAGTCCCCCGGGACAGGGTAATTCACCCCTCCACTTT
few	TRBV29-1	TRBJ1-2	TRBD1	CSVDDRGQNGYTF	TGCAGCGTTGACGACAGGGGGCAGAACGGCTACACCTTC
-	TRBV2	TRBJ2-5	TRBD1	CASGSQGLQETQYF	TGTGCCAGCGGCTCACAGGGGTTGCAAGAGACCCAGTACTTC
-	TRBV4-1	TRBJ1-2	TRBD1	CASSQGTGALFYGYTF	TGCGCCAGCAGCCAAGGTACAGGGGCCCTCTTTTATGGCTACACCTTC
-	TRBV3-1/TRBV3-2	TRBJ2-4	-	CASSLRQLRRAKNIQYF	TGTGCCAGCAGCCTCAGACAGCTAAGGAGAGCCAAAAACATTCAGTACTTC